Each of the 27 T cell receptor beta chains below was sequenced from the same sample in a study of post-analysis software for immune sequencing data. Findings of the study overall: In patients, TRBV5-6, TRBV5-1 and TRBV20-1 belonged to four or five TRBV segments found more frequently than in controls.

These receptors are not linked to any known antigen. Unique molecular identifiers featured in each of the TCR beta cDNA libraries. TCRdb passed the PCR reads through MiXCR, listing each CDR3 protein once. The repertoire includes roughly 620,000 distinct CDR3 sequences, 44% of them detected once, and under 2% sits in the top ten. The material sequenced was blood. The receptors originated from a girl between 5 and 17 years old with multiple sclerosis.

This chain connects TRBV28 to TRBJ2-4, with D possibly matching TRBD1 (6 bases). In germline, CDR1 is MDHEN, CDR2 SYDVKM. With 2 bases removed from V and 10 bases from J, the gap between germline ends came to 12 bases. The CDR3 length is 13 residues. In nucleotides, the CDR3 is TGTGCCAGCAGTTTAAGGACAGCGGAGATTCAGTACTTC. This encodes CASSLRTAEIQYF.

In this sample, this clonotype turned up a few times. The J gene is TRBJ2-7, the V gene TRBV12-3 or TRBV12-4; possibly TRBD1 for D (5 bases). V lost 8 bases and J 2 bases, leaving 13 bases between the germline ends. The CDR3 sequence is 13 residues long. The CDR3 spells CASLGSGTYEQYF. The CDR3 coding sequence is TGTGCCAGCCTAGGCTCAGGGACCTACGAGCAGTACTTC.

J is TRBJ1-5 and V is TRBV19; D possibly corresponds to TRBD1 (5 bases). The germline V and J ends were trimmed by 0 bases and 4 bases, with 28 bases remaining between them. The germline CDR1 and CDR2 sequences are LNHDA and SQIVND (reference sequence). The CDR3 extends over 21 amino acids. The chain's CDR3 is CASSIDARFGLRDGLNQPQHF. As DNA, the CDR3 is TGTGCCAGTAGTATAGATGCCCGTTTCGGATTACGGGACGGATTAAATCAGCCCCAGCATTTT.

In DNA, the CDR3 is TGTGCCAGCAACATCCTCGGGGGCGCTATAAATGAGCAGTTCTTC. Translated: CASNILGGAINEQFF. V usage is TRBV12-3 or TRBV12-4 and J usage is TRBJ2-1; D may match TRBD1 or TRBD2 (6 bases each). The germline V and J ends were trimmed by 7 bases and 7 bases, with 20 bases remaining between them. The CDR3 is 15 amino acids.

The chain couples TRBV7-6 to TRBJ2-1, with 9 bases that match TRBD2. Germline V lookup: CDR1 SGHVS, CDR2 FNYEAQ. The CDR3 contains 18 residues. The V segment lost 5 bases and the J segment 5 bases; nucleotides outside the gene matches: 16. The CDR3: CASSPQRLAGLNDNEQFF. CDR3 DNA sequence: TGTGCCAGCAGCCCACAGCGGCTAGCGGGACTCAACGACAATGAGCAGTTCTTC.

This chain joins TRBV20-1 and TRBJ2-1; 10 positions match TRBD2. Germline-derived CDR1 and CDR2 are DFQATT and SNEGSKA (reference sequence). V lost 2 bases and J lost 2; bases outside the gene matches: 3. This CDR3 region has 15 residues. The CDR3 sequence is CSARPLAGAYNEQFF. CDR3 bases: TGCAGTGCTAGACCCCTAGCGGGGGCCTACAATGAGCAGTTCTTC.

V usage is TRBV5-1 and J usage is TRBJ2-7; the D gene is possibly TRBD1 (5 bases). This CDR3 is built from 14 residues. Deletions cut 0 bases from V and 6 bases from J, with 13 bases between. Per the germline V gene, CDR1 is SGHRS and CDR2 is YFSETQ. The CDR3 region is CASSLARQKGEQYF. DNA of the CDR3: TGCGCCAGCAGCTTGGCTCGACAGAAGGGCGAGCAGTACTTC.

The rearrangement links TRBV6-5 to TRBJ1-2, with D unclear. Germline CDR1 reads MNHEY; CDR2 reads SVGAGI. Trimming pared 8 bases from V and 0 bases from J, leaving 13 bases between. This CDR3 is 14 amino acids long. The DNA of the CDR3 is TGTGCCAGCGGAGCCCCCACAGCTAACTATGGCTACACCTTC. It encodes CASGAPTANYGYTF.

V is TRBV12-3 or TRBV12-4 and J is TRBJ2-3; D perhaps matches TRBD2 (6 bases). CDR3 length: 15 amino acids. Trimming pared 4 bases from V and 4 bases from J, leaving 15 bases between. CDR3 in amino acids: CASSSFGGSADTQYF. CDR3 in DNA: TGTGCCAGCAGTTCCTTTGGGGGGAGCGCAGATACGCAGTATTTT.

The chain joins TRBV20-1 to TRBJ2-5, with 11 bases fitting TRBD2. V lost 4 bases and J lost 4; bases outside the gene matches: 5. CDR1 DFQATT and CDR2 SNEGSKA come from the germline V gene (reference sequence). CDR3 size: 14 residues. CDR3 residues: CSAMSSGGSETQYF. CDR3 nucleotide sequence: TGCAGTGCTATGTCTAGCGGGGGGTCAGAGACCCAGTACTTC.

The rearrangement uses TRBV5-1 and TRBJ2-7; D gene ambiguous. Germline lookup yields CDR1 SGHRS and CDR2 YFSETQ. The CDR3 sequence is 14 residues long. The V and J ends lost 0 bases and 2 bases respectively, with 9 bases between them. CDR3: CASSLDSSPYEQYF. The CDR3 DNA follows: TGCGCCAGCAGCTTGGACAGCTCTCCCTACGAGCAGTACTTC.

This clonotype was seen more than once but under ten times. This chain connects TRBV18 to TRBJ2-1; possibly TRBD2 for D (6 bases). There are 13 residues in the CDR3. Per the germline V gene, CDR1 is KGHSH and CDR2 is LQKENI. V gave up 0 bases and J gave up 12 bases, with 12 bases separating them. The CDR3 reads CASSPPFGEVQFF. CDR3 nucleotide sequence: TGTGCCAGCTCACCACCGTTCGGGGAGGTGCAGTTCTTC.

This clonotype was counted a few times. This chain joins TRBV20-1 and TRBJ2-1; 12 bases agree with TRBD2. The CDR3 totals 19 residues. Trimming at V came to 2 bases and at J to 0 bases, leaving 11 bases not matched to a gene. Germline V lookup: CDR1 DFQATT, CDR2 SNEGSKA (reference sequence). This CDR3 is CSARSEGLAGGSSYNEQFF. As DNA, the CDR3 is TGCAGTGCTAGATCTGAGGGGCTAGCGGGAGGGTCCTCCTACAATGAGCAGTTCTTC.

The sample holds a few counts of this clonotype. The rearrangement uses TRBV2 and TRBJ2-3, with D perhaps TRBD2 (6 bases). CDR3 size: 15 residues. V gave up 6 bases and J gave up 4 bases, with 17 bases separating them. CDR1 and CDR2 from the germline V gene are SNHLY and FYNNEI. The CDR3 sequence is CASSLLGTQPDTQYF. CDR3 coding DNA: TGTGCCAGCAGCCTACTAGGGACTCAGCCAGATACGCAGTATTTT.

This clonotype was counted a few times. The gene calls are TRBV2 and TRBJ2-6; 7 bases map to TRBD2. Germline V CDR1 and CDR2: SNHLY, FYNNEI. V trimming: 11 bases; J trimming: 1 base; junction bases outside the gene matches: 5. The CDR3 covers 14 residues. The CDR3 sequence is CAGRVRSGANVLTF. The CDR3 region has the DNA TGTGCCGGGAGGGTACGTTCTGGGGCCAACGTCCTGACTTTC.

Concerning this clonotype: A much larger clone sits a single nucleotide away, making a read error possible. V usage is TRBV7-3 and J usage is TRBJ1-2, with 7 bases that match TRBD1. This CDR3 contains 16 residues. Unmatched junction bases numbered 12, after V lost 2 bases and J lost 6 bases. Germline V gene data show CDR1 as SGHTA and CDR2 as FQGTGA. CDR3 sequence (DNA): TGTGCCAGCAGCTTACACAGGGGCGGAGGGGAGCATGGCTACACCTTC. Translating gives CASSLHRGGGEHGYTF.

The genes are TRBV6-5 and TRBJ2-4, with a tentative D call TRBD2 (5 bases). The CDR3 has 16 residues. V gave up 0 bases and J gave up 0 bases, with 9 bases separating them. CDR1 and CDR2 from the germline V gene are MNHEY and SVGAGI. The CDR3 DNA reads TGTGCCAGCAGTTACTCGGGGAGACTAGCCAAAAACATTCAGTACTTC. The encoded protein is CASSYSGRLAKNIQYF.

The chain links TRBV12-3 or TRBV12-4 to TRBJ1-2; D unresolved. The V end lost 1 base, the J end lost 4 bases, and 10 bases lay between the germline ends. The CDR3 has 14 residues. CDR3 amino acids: CASSLDGRFYGYTF. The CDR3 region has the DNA TGTGCCAGCAGTTTAGACGGCAGGTTCTATGGCTACACCTTC.

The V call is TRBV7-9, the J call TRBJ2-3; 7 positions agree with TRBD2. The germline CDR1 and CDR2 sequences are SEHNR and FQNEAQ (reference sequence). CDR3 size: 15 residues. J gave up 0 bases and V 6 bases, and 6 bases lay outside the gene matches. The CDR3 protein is CASRLSGTSTDTQYF. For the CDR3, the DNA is TGTGCCAGCAGGCTGAGCGGGACTAGCACAGATACGCAGTATTTT. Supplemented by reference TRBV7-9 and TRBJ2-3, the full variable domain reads DTGVSQNPRHKITKRGQNVTFRCDPISEHNRLYWYRQTLGQGPEFLTYFQNEAQLEKSRLLSDRFSAERPKGSFSTLEIQRTEQGDSAMYLCASRLSGTSTDTQYFGPGTRLTVL.

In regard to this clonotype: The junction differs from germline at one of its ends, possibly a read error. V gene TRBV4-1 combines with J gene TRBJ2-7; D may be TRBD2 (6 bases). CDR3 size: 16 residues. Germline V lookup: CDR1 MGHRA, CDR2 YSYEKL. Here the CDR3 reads CASRHPAEGITYEQYF. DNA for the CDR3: TGCGCCAGCCGCCATCCCGCGGAGGGGATTACCTACGAGCAGTACTTC.

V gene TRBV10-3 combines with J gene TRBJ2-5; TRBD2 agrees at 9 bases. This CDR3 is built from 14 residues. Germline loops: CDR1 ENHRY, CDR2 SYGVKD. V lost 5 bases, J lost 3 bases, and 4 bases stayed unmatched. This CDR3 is CAISLSGGEETQYF. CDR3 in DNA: TGTGCCATCAGTCTTAGCGGGGGAGAAGAGACCCAGTACTTC.

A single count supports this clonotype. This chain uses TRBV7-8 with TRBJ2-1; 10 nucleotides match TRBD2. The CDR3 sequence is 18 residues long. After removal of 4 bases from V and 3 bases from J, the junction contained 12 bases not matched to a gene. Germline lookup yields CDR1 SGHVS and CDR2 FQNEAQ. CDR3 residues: CASSWAGASGSFYNEQFF. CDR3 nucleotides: TGTGCCAGCAGCTGGGCTGGGGCTAGCGGGAGTTTCTACAATGAGCAGTTCTTC.

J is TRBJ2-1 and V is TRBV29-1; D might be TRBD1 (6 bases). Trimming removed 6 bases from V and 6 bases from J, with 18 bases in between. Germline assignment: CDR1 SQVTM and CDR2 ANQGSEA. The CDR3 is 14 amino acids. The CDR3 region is CSVAEPGAPNEQFF. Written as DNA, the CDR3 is TGCAGCGTGGCAGAACCAGGGGCCCCCAATGAGCAGTTCTTC.

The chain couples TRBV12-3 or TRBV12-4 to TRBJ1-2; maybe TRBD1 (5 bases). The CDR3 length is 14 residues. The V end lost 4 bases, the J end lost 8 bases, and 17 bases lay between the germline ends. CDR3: CASSSGTLIDGYTF. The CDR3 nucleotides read TGTGCCAGCAGTTCTGGGACTTTAATTGACGGCTACACCTTC.

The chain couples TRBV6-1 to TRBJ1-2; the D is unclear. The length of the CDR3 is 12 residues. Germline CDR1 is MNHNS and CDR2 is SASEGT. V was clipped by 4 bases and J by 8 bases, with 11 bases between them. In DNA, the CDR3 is TGTGCCAGCAGTGTAGACCCGCGGGGCTACACCTTC. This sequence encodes CASSVDPRGYTF.

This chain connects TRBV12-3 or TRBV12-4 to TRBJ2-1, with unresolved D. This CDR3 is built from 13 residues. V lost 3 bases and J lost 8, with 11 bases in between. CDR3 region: CASSFLFLDEQFF. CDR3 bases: TGTGCCAGCAGTTTTTTGTTCCTCGATGAGCAGTTCTTC.

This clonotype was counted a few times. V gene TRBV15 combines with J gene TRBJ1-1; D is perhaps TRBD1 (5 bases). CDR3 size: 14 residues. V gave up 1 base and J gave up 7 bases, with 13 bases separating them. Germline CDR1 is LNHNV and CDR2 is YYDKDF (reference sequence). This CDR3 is CATSRAGLGGEAFF. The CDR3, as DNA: TGTGCCACCAGCAGAGCGGGACTGGGAGGTGAAGCTTTCTTT.